The sample holds a few counts of the clone carrying this T cell receptor (beta chain). Its target is unknown. Molecular-barcoded quantitative 5'-RACE produced these TCR beta libraries. One entry per CDR3 protein results from TCRdb running MiXCR on the 5' RACE reads. The data hold 250,000 to 350,000 distinct CDR3 sequences, with less than 25% observed a single time. This entry comes from a study of CD8 T cells in ankylosing spondylitis. General study points: Clones linked with disease were CD8+ and fairly uncommon in the peripheral blood. Disease-linked clones were reportedly significantly enriched in matched ankylosing spondylitis synovial fluid. Blood from ankylosing spondylitis patients appeared to carry a characteristic roughly 8-variant TCR beta motif.

Germline lookup yields CDR1 MGHRA and CDR2 YSYEKL. The V segment lost 4 bases and the J segment 8 bases; nucleotides outside the gene matches: 9. This CDR3 is 15 amino acids long. This chain links TRBV4-1 with TRBJ1-4; 8 bases agree with TRBD1. Source material: blood, either unsorted or a sorted T cell fraction (not recorded which). The TCR comes from a female donor with ankylosing spondylitis or in good health (not recorded which). The DNA for the CDR3 is TGCGCCAGCAGCCTGTACAGGGGGTCCGGAGAAAAACTGTTTTTT. This sequence encodes CASSLYRGSGEKLFF.